This passage covers 5 T cell receptor beta chains from one sample sequenced in a study of tumor-infiltrating lymphocytes in primary liver carcinoma. RNA was extracted from whole blood without cell sorting, alongside germline DNA. TCR beta cDNA was reverse-transcribed from 400 to 500 ng of total RNA. The reaction used a constant-region primer and ProtoScript II reverse transcriptase. Three nested multiplex PCR rounds of slightly modified ARM-PCR generated TCR beta libraries. Each of the first two PCR rounds ran approximately 10 cycles with TRBV1-TRBV30 forward and C-beta reverse primers. One entry per CDR3 protein results from TCRdb running MiXCR on the multiplex PCR reads. The table lists fewer than 350,000 distinct CDR3 sequences, less than 65% of them singletons, with 5.5% to 8% in the top ten. The sequenced sample was peripheral blood. The receptors stem from a man aged 35 to 55 with primary liver carcinoma and hepatitis B virus infection.

With respect to this clonotype: A much larger clone lies one base from this, so it may be a read error. The V gene is TRBV6-5, the J gene TRBJ2-3; D is uncertain. Trimming pared 5 bases from V and 6 bases from J, leaving 6 bases between. The V gene's germline CDR1 is MNHEY and CDR2 SVGAGI. This CDR3 comprises 11 residues. The CDR3 sequence is CASSQRDTQYF. DNA of the CDR3: TGTGCCAGCAGTCAAAGGGATACGCAGTATTTT.

This clonotype was counted ten times or more. The chain carries TRBV6-5 and TRBJ2-7, with D tentatively TRBD1 (5 bases). The CDR3 length is 13 residues. Between the trimmed V and J ends, which lost 7 bases and 0 bases, there was a span of 10 bases. Germline V lookup: CDR1 MNHEY, CDR2 SVGAGI. The CDR3 bases are TGTGCCAGCACCGACAGCACCTCCTACGAGCAGTACTTC. Its protein product is CASTDSTSYEQYF.

This clonotype came up many times. This chain uses TRBV6-2 or TRBV6-3 with TRBJ2-5; the D gene is possibly TRBD1 (6 bases). V lost 7 bases and J 0 bases, leaving 9 bases between the germline ends. The CDR3 extends over 13 amino acids. Germline CDR1 reads MNHEY; CDR2 reads SVGEGT. The CDR3 region has the DNA TGTGCCAGCAATGGACAGAACCAAGAGACCCAGTACTTC. It specifies CASNGQNQETQYF.

This clonotype has a count of ten or more. V gene TRBV7-8 combines with J gene TRBJ1-2, with TRBD1 identical over 7 bases. The V gene end was trimmed by 5 bases and the J gene end by 4 bases; junction bases not matched to a gene: 10. This CDR3 spans 15 amino acids. The germline V gene encodes CDR1 SGHVS and CDR2 FQNEAQ. CDR3 region: CASSGFQGDFYGYTF. CDR3 in DNA: TGTGCCAGCAGCGGATTTCAGGGGGACTTCTATGGCTACACCTTC.

The chain couples TRBV11-2 to TRBJ2-1; no reliable D call. The CDR3 runs 16 residues. The germline CDR1 and CDR2 sequences are SGHAT and FQNNGV. Deletions cut 6 bases from V and 2 bases from J, with 17 bases between. CDR3 sequence: CASRHLTGMTYNEQFF. The CDR3 DNA sequence: TGTGCCAGCAGACATTTAACTGGAATGACCTACAATGAGCAGTTCTTC. The variable domain in full, completed from reference TRBV11-2 and TRBJ2-1, reads EAGVAQSPRYKIIEKRQSVAFWCNPISGHATLYWYQQILGQGPKLLIQFQNNGVVDDSQLPKDRFSAERLKGVDSTLKIQPAKLEDSAVYLCASRHLTGMTYNEQFFGPGTRLTVL.